The T cell receptor (beta chain) described here comes from a study of T cells in Graves' hyperthyroidism and ophthalmopathy. The source material, RNA transcripts, was used to amplify TCR beta CDR3 regions. First-round RT-PCR of the TCR CDR3 relied on the HTBI primer set. From the multiplex PCR reads, TCRdb called clonotypes with MiXCR, one entry per CDR3 protein. Of about 640,000 distinct CDR3 sequences listed, under 25% were seen once; the top ten hold around a third. Study results and limitations: A model using 13 V-J features told ophthalmopathy apart from stable hyperthyroidism.

CDR3 length: 14 amino acids. V was pared by 4 bases and J by 6 bases, with 3 bases of the junction left unmatched. Germline V CDR1 and CDR2: KGHDR, SFDVKD. Ophthalmopathy patients had moderate-to-severe active disease, CAS ≥3, NOSPECS ≥4, and disease duration under 3 months. This clonotype was observed a few times. Its antigen is unidentified. The origin of this receptor is a man under 40 with Graves' ophthalmopathy. The rearrangement uses TRBV24-1 and TRBJ2-3; 10 bases fit TRBD1. The sample was blood. CDR3 residues: CATSDDRGLDTQYF. The CDR3 DNA is TGTGCCACCAGTGACGACAGGGGGCTCGATACGCAGTATTTT.